These 16 T cell receptor beta chains were all obtained from the same sample, sequenced in a study of OX40 agonist ivuxolimab in advanced cancers. This table comes from immunoSEQ multiplex PCR, and its TCRdb copy is limited to in-frame clones, with some not included. Seen here are around 77,000 clones, roughly 85% observed once, and the top ten hold 0.55% to 0.7%. Source: CD4+ or CD8+ T cells sorted from blood, taken in a trial of the OX40 agonist ivuxolimab. All receptors derive from an adult with an advanced solid tumor such as melanoma, head and neck, liver or kidney cancer.

The chain employs TRBV5-4 and TRBJ2-1, with D perhaps given as TRBD1 or TRBD2 (5 bases each). The ends were cut back, 0 bases at V and 9 bases at J, with 13 bases in the middle. This CDR3 region has 14 residues. CDR1 is SGHNT and CDR2 is YYREEE in the germline V gene (reference sequence). CDR3 coding DNA: TGTGCCAGCAGCTTGGGACAGTGGGAGTCTGAGCAGTTCTTC. Translation: CASSLGQWESEQFF.

The table lists this clone with a count of one. Written as DNA, the CDR3 is TGTGCCAGCAGCTTCCGGGACAGGGATGAGGGCTACACCTTC. Amino acids: CASSFRDRDEGYTF. The chain links TRBV2 to TRBJ1-2; 9 bases match TRBD1. Germline V gene lookup returns CDR1 SNHLY and CDR2 FYNNEI. Trimming at V came to 6 bases and at J to 8 bases, leaving 10 bases not matched to a gene. The CDR3 is made up of 14 amino acids.

The chain uses TRBV7-5 and TRBJ1-2; TRBD1, the table's D call, was not compared with the DNA. TRBV7-5 is given as a pseudogene. This CDR3 contains 15 residues. The CDR3 nucleotides are TGTGCCAGAAGCTTATCCCTCGGCAGGGAAGGAGGCTACACCTTC. Translation: CARSLSLGREGGYTF.

J is TRBJ1-6 and V is TRBV2; D gene unclear. V gave up 2 bases and J gave up 9 bases, with 11 bases separating them. The CDR3 loop spans 14 amino acids. Germline CDR1 reads SNHLY; CDR2 reads FYNNEI. CDR3 amino acids: CASSETGSGSPLHF. The CDR3 DNA follows: TGTGCCAGCAGTGAAACGGGGTCTGGTTCACCCCTCCACTTT. The complete variable domain, with remaining parts taken from reference TRBV2 and TRBJ1-6, reads EPEVTQTPSHQVTQMGQEVILRCVPISNHLYFYWYRQILGQKVEFLVSFYNNEISEKSEIFDDQFSVERPDGSNFTLKIRSTKLEDSAMYFCASSETGSGSPLHFGNGTRLTVT.

The chain employs TRBV7-2 and TRBJ1-5; D gene ambiguous. This CDR3 comprises 14 residues. Germline CDR1 reads SGHTA; CDR2 reads FQGNSA. Trimming shortened V by 5 bases and J by 2 bases, and 10 bases separated the two germline ends. Here the CDR3 reads CASSPQEGNQPQHF. Written as DNA, the CDR3 is TGTGCCAGCAGCCCCCAGGAGGGCAATCAGCCCCAGCATTTT.

The CDR3 DNA reads as TGTGCCAGCAGTTTTAGGGACAGGGTTACCTATAATTCACCCCTCCACTTT. It codes for CASSFRDRVTYNSPLHF. J is TRBJ1-6 and V is TRBV27, with TRBD1 matching over 9 bases. The CDR3 is made up of 17 amino acids. J was trimmed by 2 bases and V by 3 bases; bases with no gene match: 5. From germline, CDR1 is MNHEY and CDR2 SMNVEV (reference sequence).

The V gene is TRBV7-3, the J gene TRBJ1-5; D call uncertain. This CDR3 is 13 amino acids long. The germline V gene encodes CDR1 SGHTA and CDR2 FQGTGA. Trimming stripped 3 bases from V and 7 bases from J, with 10 bases between. The CDR3 DNA reads TGTGCCAGCAGCTTCAAGTTAAGCCAGCCCCAGCATTTT. Translating gives CASSFKLSQPQHF.

This clone was recorded only once. This chain links TRBV6-5 with TRBJ1-2; no reliable D call. Germline V gene data show CDR1 as MNHEY and CDR2 as SVGAGI. The CDR3 is 15 amino acids. V was trimmed by 4 bases and J by 0 bases, leaving 12 bases between them. The CDR3 sequence is CASSSRPTTNYGYTF. CDR3 sequence (DNA): TGTGCCAGCAGTTCGCGGCCCACAACTAACTATGGCTACACCTTC.

The chain carries TRBV7-9 and TRBJ1-6, with D possibly TRBD1 on 5 matching bases. This CDR3 is built from 12 residues. In germline, CDR1 is SEHNR, CDR2 FQNEAQ (reference sequence). With 5 bases removed from V and 9 bases from J, the gap between germline ends came to 8 bases. This chain's CDR3 is CASSRDFSPLHF. CDR3 sequence (DNA): TGTGCCAGCAGCCGGGACTTTTCACCCCTCCACTTT.

The V gene is TRBV30, the J gene TRBJ1-5; D call uncertain. The CDR3 has 15 residues. CDR1 is GTSNPN and CDR2 is SVGIG in the germline V gene (reference sequence). Trimming stripped 0 bases from V and 6 bases from J, with 15 bases between. CDR3 sequence: CAWSVGVIASQPQHF. CDR3 sequence (DNA): TGTGCCTGGAGTGTTGGGGTGATCGCGAGTCAGCCCCAGCATTTT.

The rearrangement links TRBV4-3 to TRBJ2-4; D remains ambiguous. The V and J ends lost 0 bases and 9 bases respectively, with 12 bases between them. The CDR3 has 14 residues. Germline values: CDR1 LGHNA, CDR2 YSLEER. CDR3 sequence (DNA): TGCGCCAGCAGCCAAGAGCCGGAGAGAAGCATTCAGTACTTC. Protein product: CASSQEPERSIQYF.

The chain couples TRBV5-6 to TRBJ2-7, with D uncertain. The CDR3 loop spans 16 amino acids. Germline values: CDR1 SGHDT, CDR2 YYEEEE. V gave up 4 bases and J gave up 0 bases, with 17 bases separating them. DNA for the CDR3: TGTGCCAGCAGCCCGCTGGGGTGGGGAAGCTCCTACGAGCAGTACTTC. It translates to CASSPLGWGSSYEQYF.

The genes are TRBV9 and TRBJ1-6; D is perhaps TRBD1 (5 bases). The CDR3 is 18 residues long. Per germline, CDR1 SGDLS and CDR2 YYNGEE. V gave up 4 bases and J gave up 0 bases, with 17 bases separating them. CDR3 nucleotide sequence: TGTGCCAGCAGCACCCGGGACTCCACTAGCTCCTATAATTCACCCCTCCACTTT. The encoded protein is CASSTRDSTSSYNSPLHF.

The chain employs TRBV11-2 and TRBJ1-6; D uncertain. Germline V gene data show CDR1 as SGHAT and CDR2 as FQNNGV. The CDR3 is made up of 15 amino acids. The V end was cut by 1 base, the J end by 5 bases, with 9 bases between. CDR3 protein: CASSLANGNNSPLHF. CDR3 DNA: TGTGCCAGCAGCTTAGCGAACGGGAATAATTCACCCCTCCACTTT.

The chain recombines TRBV10-3 with TRBJ2-7; tentatively, D is TRBD2 (7 bases). CDR1 and CDR2 (germline): ENHRY, SYGVKD. The CDR3 is made up of 15 amino acids. The ends were cut back, 0 bases at V and 5 bases at J, with 14 bases in the middle. The chain's CDR3 is CAISESRLGGDEQYF. In nucleotides, the CDR3 is TGTGCCATCAGTGAGTCCCGGCTAGGGGGGGACGAGCAGTACTTC.

The V call is TRBV30, the J call TRBJ1-3; D is unresolved. Trimming removed 0 bases at V and 1 base at J, with 1 base between. Germline lookup yields CDR1 GTSNPN and CDR2 SVGIG (reference sequence). The CDR3 contains 12 residues. This chain's CDR3 is CAWSVSGNTIYF. The CDR3 DNA reads TGTGCCTGGAGTGTTTCTGGAAACACCATATATTTT.